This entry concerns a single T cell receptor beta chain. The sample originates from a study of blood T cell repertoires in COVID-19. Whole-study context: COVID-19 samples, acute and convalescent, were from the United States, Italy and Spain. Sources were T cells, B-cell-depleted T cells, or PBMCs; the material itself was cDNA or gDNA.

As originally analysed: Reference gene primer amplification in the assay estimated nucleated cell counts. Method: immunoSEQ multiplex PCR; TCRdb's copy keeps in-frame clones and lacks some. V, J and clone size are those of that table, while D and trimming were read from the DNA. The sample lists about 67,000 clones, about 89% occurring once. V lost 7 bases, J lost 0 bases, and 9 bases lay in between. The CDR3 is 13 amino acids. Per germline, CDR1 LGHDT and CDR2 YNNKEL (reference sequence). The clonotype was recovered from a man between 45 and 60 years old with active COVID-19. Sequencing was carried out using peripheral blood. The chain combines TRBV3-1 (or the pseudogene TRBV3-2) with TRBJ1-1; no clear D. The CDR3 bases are TGTGCCAGCACCCTGACACTGAACACTGAAGCTTTCTTT. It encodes CASTLTLNTEAFF.